The 18 T cell receptor beta chains presented below share a single source sample, sequenced in a study of T cells in Graves' hyperthyroidism and ophthalmopathy. Amplified regions were TCR beta CDR3 sequences from RNA transcripts. HTBI primers drove first-round RT-PCR of the TCR CDR3. MiXCR, run by TCRdb on the multiplex PCR reads, gives a single entry per CDR3 protein. Of hundreds of thousands of distinct CDR3 sequences in the sample, around 19% were seen once. Sequencing was done on a sample of blood. Receptor source: a woman aged 50 to 60 with Graves' hyperthyroidism that later progressed to Graves' ophthalmopathy.

This clonotype has a handful of counts. The gene calls are TRBV19 and TRBJ1-4; the D is unclear. V lost 5 bases to trimming and J lost 4 bases, with 8 bases between them. Germline CDR1 is LNHDA and CDR2 is SQIVND (reference sequence). The CDR3 consists of 13 residues. The CDR3 region is CASSLTRNEKLFF. The CDR3 DNA follows: TGTGCCAGTAGTTTGACCCGTAATGAAAAACTGTTTTTT. The whole variable domain, remainder taken from reference TRBV19 and TRBJ1-4, is DGGITQSPKYLFRKEGQNVTLSCEQNLNHDAMYWYRQDPGQGLRLIYYSQIVNDFQKGDIAEGYSVSREKKESFPLTVTSAQKNPTAFYLCASSLTRNEKLFFGSGTQLSVL.

The V call is TRBV4-2, the J call TRBJ2-6; 11 bases fit TRBD2. Germline-derived CDR1 and CDR2 are LGHNA and YNFKEQ. V was pared by 0 bases and J by 4 bases, with 11 bases of the junction left unmatched. CDR3 size: 20 residues. DNA for the CDR3: TGTGCCAGCAGCCAAGATTCCCTAGCGGGGGGCAGGGGGGGGGCCAACGTCCTGACTTTC. Its translation: CASSQDSLAGGRGGANVLTF.

This clonotype was picked up a small number of times. This chain links TRBV9 with TRBJ1-6, with D perhaps matching TRBD1 (5 bases). Trimming took 4 bases from V and 2 from J, leaving 13 bases between them. Per the germline V gene, CDR1 is SGDLS and CDR2 is YYNGEE. This CDR3 spans 16 amino acids. CDR3 in amino acids: CASSTREGTYNSPLHF. The CDR3 bases are TGTGCCAGCAGCACCCGGGAGGGGACCTATAATTCACCCCTCCACTTT.

The V call is TRBV20-1, the J call TRBJ1-2; TRBD1 might be the D (6 bases). V gave up 5 bases and J gave up 7 bases, with 17 bases separating them. This CDR3 has 13 amino acids. Per germline, CDR1 DFQATT and CDR2 SNEGSKA (reference sequence). In DNA, the CDR3 is TGCAGTGCTCGCGACGGGGGCGGGAGTGGCTACACCTTC. This translates into CSARDGGGSGYTF.

This chain connects TRBV5-6 to TRBJ1-2; the match to TRBD1 covers 7 bases. V dropped 4 bases and J dropped 4; count of bases not matched to a gene: 7. The CDR3 loop spans 14 amino acids. From germline, CDR1 is SGHDT and CDR2 YYEEEE. Here the CDR3 reads CASSRGQSPYGYTF. For the CDR3, the DNA is TGTGCCAGCAGCCGGGGACAGTCCCCCTATGGCTACACCTTC.

This clonotype has only a few counts. This chain links TRBV5-8 with TRBJ2-2, with no clear D. The CDR3 has 15 residues. CDR1 is SGHTS, CDR2 YDEGEE, per germline. Deletions cut 4 bases from V and 5 bases from J, with 15 bases between. The CDR3: CASSIRANPTGELFF. CDR3 nucleotide sequence: TGTGCCAGCAGCATCCGGGCCAACCCGACCGGGGAGCTGTTTTTT.

Ten or more counts support this clonotype. The CDR3 coding sequence is TGTGCCAGCAGCCACGAGGCCACCGGGACTGGCTCCTACGAGCAGTACTTC. Translation gives CASSHEATGTGSYEQYF. The chain combines TRBV3-1 with TRBJ2-7, with D tentatively TRBD2 (6 bases). CDR3 length: 17 residues. CDR1 is LGHDT and CDR2 is YNNKEL in the germline V gene (reference sequence). The V end lost 3 bases, the J end lost 0 bases, and 18 bases lay between the germline ends.

The J gene is TRBJ1-1, the V gene TRBV19, with a weak D call TRBD1 (6 bases). Germline V gene sequence: CDR1 LNHDA, CDR2 SQIVND (reference sequence). V was cut by 5 bases and J by 5 bases, with 18 bases left in between. This CDR3 is 15 amino acids long. The CDR3 nucleotides are TGTGCCAGTAGTCCCCTCGCAGGGGCGATTACTGAAGCTTTCTTT. This gives the protein CASSPLAGAITEAFF. Using reference TRBV19 and TRBJ1-1 for the parts outside the CDR3, the full variable domain is DGGITQSPKYLFRKEGQNVTLSCEQNLNHDAMYWYRQDPGQGLRLIYYSQIVNDFQKGDIAEGYSVSREKKESFPLTVTSAQKNPTAFYLCASSPLAGAITEAFFGQGTRLTVV.

This clonotype was picked up many times. The gene calls are TRBV7-9 and TRBJ2-3; D gene uncertain. There are 14 residues in the CDR3. The V gene lost 4 bases and the J gene lost 2 bases, with 10 bases spanning the gap. Germline assignment: CDR1 SEHNR and CDR2 FQNEAQ (reference sequence). CDR3 nucleotides: TGTGCCAGCAGCTATGACCCATCCACAGATACGCAGTATTTT. It is translated as CASSYDPSTDTQYF.

This clonotype was counted only a few times. The V and J genes are TRBV6-5 and TRBJ2-3; possible D gene TRBD2, 5 bases. The CDR3 length is 14 residues. V lost 0 bases, J lost 4 bases, and 8 bases lay in between. The germline gives CDR1 MNHEY, CDR2 SVGAGI. The CDR3 region is CASSYSEGSDTQYF. The CDR3 DNA reads as TGTGCCAGCAGTTACTCAGAGGGCTCAGATACGCAGTATTTT.

The CDR3, as DNA: TGTGCCAGCAGTTACTATTCCCCCGGGGACACTGAAGCTTTCTTT. It specifies CASSYYSPGDTEAFF. The chain carries TRBV6-5 and TRBJ1-1, with unresolved D. Germline V gives CDR1 MNHEY, CDR2 SVGAGI. Trimming stripped 1 base from V and 3 bases from J, with 12 bases between. The CDR3 covers 15 residues.

The chain employs TRBV25-1 and TRBJ2-4; D uncertain. Per germline, CDR1 MGHDK and CDR2 SYGVNS. Between the trimmed V and J ends, which lost 6 bases and 3 bases, there was a span of 12 bases. This CDR3 contains 14 residues. The CDR3 DNA sequence: TGTGCCAGCAGGGACGACACGTTCAAAAACATTCAGTACTTC. This codes for CASRDDTFKNIQYF.

The rearrangement links TRBV15 to TRBJ2-5; TRBD1 aligns across 7 bases. Germline CDR1 reads LNHNV; CDR2 reads YYDKDF (reference sequence). The CDR3 contains 16 residues. The J segment lost 2 bases and the V segment lost 4 bases, leaving 10 bases of the junction unmatched. CDR3 sequence reads: CATSTIPGQMQETQYF. The CDR3 nucleotides are TGTGCCACCAGCACTATTCCGGGACAGATGCAAGAGACCCAGTACTTC.

The rearrangement joins TRBV12-3 or TRBV12-4 to TRBJ2-1; D unresolved. This CDR3 contains 14 residues. Trimming removed 5 bases at V and 9 bases at J, with 17 bases between. This CDR3 reads CASSAAGGKREQFF. DNA of the CDR3: TGTGCCAGCAGTGCGGCTGGCGGAAAGCGTGAGCAGTTCTTC.

The CDR3 loop reads CSAQPGSVNEQFF. The CDR3, as DNA: TGCAGTGCTCAACCTGGGAGCGTCAATGAGCAGTTCTTC. The chain has TRBV20-1 and TRBJ2-1; a possible D gene is TRBD2 (5 bases). Germline CDR1 is DFQATT and CDR2 is SNEGSKA (reference sequence). The CDR3 has 13 residues. Trimming took 5 bases from V and 6 from J, leaving 14 bases between them.

This sequence joins TRBV30 and TRBJ2-7; D assignment may be TRBD1 or TRBD2 (6 bases each). Germline CDR1 GTSNPN, CDR2 SVGIG (reference sequence). Trimming took off 5 bases at V and 6 bases at J, with 14 bases between the two ends. The CDR3 has 12 amino acids. The CDR3 here is CAWEMGGPEQYF. The CDR3 region has the DNA TGTGCCTGGGAGATGGGGGGCCCCGAGCAGTACTTC.

The J gene is TRBJ1-6, the V gene TRBV9; no firm D call. The CDR3 is 15 amino acids. The V and J ends lost 2 bases and 5 bases respectively, with 11 bases between them. Germline V lookup: CDR1 SGDLS, CDR2 YYNGEE. The CDR3 DNA sequence: TGTGCCAGCAGCGTTAGGTCGGGGAATAATTCACCCCTCCACTTT. As protein: CASSVRSGNNSPLHF.

This clonotype was counted ten times or more. The chain uses TRBV19 and TRBJ2-3; 12 bases line up with TRBD2. The CDR3 length is 16 residues. Germline-derived CDR1 and CDR2 are LNHDA and SQIVND (reference sequence). V gave up 6 bases and J gave up 6 bases; unmatched junction bases: 10. CDR3 residues: CASRPTSGGLSDTQYF. CDR3 DNA: TGTGCCAGTAGGCCAACTAGCGGGGGGTTGTCGGATACGCAGTATTTT.